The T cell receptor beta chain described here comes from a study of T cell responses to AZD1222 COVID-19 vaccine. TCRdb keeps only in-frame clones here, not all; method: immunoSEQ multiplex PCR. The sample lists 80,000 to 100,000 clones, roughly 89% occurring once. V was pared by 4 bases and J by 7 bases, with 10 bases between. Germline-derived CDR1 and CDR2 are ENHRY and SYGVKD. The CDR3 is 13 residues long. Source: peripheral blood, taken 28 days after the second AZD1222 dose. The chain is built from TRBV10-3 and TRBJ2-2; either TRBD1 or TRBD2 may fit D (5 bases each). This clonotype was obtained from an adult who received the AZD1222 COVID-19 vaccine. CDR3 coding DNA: TGTGCCATCAGTGCCGGGGCCGGCGGGGAGCTGTTTTTT. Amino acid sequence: CAISAGAGGELFF.